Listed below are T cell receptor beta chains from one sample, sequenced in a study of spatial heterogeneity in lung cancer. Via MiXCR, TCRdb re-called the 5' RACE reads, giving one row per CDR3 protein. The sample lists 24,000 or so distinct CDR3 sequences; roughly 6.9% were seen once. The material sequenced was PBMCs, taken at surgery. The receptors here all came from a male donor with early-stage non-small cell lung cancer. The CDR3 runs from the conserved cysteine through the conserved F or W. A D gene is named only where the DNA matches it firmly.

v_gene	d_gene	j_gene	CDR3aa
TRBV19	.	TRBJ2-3	CASTPSGEADTQYF
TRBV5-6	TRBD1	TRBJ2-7	CASSSVTGEEQYF
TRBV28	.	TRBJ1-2	CASFYLFYGYTF
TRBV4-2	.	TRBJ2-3	CASSQGHGDTQYF
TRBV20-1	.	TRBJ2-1	CSARVERHDRFYNEQFF
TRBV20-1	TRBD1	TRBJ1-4	CSGRRTGTNEKLFF
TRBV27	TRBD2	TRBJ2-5	CASSSYGLGSETQYF
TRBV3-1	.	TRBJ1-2	CASRFTGNYGYTF
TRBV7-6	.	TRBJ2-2	CASSWLGQPNTGELFF
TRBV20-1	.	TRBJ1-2	CSAIDNNYGYTF
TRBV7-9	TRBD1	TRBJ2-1	CASSSLRGSHNEQFF
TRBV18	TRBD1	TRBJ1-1	CASSLDRTNTEAFF
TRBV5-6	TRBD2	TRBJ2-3	CASSRLLSGGNADTQYF
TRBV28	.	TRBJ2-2	CASTRTLNTGELFF
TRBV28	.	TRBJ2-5	CASSTVGRNQETQYF
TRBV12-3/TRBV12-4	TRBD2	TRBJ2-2	CASRVAGEGVGELFF
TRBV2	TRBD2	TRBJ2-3	CASSDSGGATDTQYF
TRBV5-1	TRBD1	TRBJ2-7	CASSLRQGNLEQYF
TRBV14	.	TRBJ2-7	CASSQDPSYEQYF
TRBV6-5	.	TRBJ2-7	CASSYKYGQPAYEQYF
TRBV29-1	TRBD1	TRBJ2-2	CSVRTGVDTGELFF
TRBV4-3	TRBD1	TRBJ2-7	CASSHPGQPSLGPYEQYF
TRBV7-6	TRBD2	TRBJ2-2	CASSLPTSGTGELFF
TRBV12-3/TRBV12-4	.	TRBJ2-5	CASSFGAGRDF
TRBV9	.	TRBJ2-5	CASSVHRGDQETQYF
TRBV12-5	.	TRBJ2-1	CASGLWDKSEQFF
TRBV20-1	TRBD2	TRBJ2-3	CSARSGGTDTQYF
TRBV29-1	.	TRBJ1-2	CSFEYLYGYTF
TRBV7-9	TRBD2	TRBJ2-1	CAFRASGAHRGYNEQFF
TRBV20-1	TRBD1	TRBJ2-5	CSASRDSMTQETQYF
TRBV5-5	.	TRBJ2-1	CASSLAGRTNFYNEQFF
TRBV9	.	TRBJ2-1	CASSVGTATYNEQFF
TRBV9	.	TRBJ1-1	CASSSQQGTEAFF
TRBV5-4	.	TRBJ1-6	CASSLMTGDSPLHF
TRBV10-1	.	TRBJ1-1	CASVGAFF
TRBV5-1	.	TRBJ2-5	CASSEAGIGMAQYF
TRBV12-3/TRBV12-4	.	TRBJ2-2	CASSLSGELFF